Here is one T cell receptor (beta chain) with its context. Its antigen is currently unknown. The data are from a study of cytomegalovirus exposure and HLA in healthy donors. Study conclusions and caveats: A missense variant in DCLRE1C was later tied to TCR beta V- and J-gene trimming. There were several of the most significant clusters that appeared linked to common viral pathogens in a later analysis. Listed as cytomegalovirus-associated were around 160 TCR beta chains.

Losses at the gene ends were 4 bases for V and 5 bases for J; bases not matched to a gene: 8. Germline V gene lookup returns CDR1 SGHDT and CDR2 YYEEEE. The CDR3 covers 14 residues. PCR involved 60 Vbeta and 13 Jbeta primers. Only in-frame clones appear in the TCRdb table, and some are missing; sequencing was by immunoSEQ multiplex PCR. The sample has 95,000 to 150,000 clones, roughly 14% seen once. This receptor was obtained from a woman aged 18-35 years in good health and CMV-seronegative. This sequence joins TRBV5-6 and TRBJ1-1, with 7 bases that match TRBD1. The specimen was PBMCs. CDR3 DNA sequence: TGTGCCAGCAGCCTCCGGGACAGAATTACTGAAGCTTTCTTT. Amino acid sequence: CASSLRDRITEAFF.